What follows is one T cell receptor (beta chain) and its context. Its matching antigen is unknown. PCR primers comprised 60 Vbeta and 13 Jbeta primers. Data came from immunoSEQ multiplex PCR; TCRdb stores just in-frame clones and leaves some out. The sample records about 160,000 clones, around 86% being singletons. Among the donors, all were healthy bone marrow donors. This sample was taken from a study of cytomegalovirus exposure and HLA in healthy donors. Study summary: From HLA-typed donors, an early data release held some 80 million unique TCRs. Study-level findings and limits: In a later analysis, several top co-occurrence clusters appeared linked to parvovirus B19, influenza, CMV and Epstein-Barr virus. In a later analysis, a genetic analysis reported fewer productive-TCR N-insertions in an Asian-associated ancestry cluster than the cohort average.

The sequence came from a man over 45 in good health and CMV-seropositive. The sample comprised PBMCs.

The CDR3 region has the DNA TGTGCCAGCACAGGCCCCCCCTCGGGACATCTTAATGAAAAACTGTTTTTT. It translates to CASTGPPSGHLNEKLFF. J is TRBJ1-4 and V is TRBV28, with a weak D call TRBD1 (6 bases). With 7 bases removed from V and 4 bases from J, the gap between germline ends came to 22 bases. The V gene's germline CDR1 is MDHEN and CDR2 SYDVKM. The CDR3 loop spans 17 amino acids.